This T cell receptor (beta chain) was found in a study of shared clonotypes between healthy human individuals. As for the study in general: The donors, a couple of women and a few men, were aged 18 to 49. Study results and limitations: Sampling used blood alone; tissue repertoires probably differ. Naive subsets typically showed greater estimated richness than memory subsets.

As to this clone: The target antigen is unknown.

Deep-level running was used for the assay. Data came from immunoSEQ multiplex PCR; TCRdb stores just in-frame clones and leaves some out. This sample has about 1 million clones; under 80% occur once, and the top ten carry nearly 1.5%. In germline, CDR1 is SGHNT, CDR2 YYREEE (reference sequence). The CDR3 is made up of 16 amino acids. V was cut by 3 bases and J by 9 bases, with 19 bases left in between. The clonotype was recovered from a man younger than 30 in good health. The chain joins TRBV5-4 to TRBJ1-6; a weak D match, TRBD1 (6 bases). Sequenced input: memory CD4+ T cells sorted from blood. Sample subset: CD45RA-negative fraction. The CDR3 sequence is CASSSRGDRYGSPLHF. CDR3 DNA sequence: TGTGCCAGCAGCTCAAGGGGGGATCGGTATGGTTCACCCCTCCACTTT.